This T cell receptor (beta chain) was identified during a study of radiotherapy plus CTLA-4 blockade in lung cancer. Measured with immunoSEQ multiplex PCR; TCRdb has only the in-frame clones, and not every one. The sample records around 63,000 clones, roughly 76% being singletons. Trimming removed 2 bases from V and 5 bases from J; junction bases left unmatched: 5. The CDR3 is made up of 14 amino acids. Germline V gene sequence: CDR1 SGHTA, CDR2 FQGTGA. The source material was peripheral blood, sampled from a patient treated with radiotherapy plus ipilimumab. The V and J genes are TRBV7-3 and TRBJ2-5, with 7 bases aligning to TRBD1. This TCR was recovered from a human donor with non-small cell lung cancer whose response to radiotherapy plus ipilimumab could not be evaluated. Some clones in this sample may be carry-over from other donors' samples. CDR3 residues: CASSLEGAAETQYF. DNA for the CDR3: TGTGCCAGCAGCTTAGAGGGGGCCGCGGAGACCCAGTACTTC.